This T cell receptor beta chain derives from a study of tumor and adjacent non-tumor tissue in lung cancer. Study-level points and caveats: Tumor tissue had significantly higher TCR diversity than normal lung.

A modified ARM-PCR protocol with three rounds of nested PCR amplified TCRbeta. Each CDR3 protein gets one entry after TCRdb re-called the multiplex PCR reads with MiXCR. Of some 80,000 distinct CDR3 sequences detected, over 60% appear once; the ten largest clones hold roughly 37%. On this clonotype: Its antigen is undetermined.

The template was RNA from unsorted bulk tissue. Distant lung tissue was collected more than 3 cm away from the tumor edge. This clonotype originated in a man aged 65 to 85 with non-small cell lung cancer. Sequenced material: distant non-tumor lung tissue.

CDR3 nucleotide sequence: TGCAGCGTCGACGGACATCGCGACACCGGGGAGCTGTTTTTT. It specifies CSVDGHRDTGELFF. The J gene is TRBJ2-2, the V gene TRBV29-1; perhaps TRBD1 as D (5 bases). Germline V gene data show CDR1 as SQVTM and CDR2 as ANQGSEA. The ends were cut back, 6 bases at V and 3 bases at J, with 14 bases in the middle. The CDR3 covers 14 residues.